This passage covers 26 T cell receptor beta chains from one sample sequenced in a study of control samples from healthy donors and cancer patients. The protocol was immunoSEQ multiplex PCR, while the TCRdb copy is restricted to in-frame clones and leaves out a portion. The profile shows around 75,000 clones, approximately 92% of them singletons. The sequenced material came from blood. The receptors derive from a woman aged 60 to 75 in good health.

This clone was seen a single time. V is TRBV6-1 and J is TRBJ1-6; D is ambiguous. This CDR3 is 14 amino acids long. Germline V CDR1 and CDR2: MNHNS, SASEGT. V lost 6 bases to trimming and J lost 0 bases, with 6 bases between them. The chain's CDR3 is CASSRSSYNSPLHF. The CDR3 region has the DNA TGTGCCAGCAGCCGGAGCTCCTATAATTCACCCCTCCACTTT.

This CDR3 is CASSQETGGTGELFF. The CDR3 DNA follows: TGTGCCAGCAGCCAAGAGACAGGGGGAACCGGGGAGCTGTTTTTT. The rearrangement links TRBV4-2 to TRBJ2-2; 9 nucleotides align to TRBD1. V dropped 0 bases and J dropped 5; count of bases not matched to a gene: 1. CDR1 is LGHNA, CDR2 YNFKEQ, per germline. The CDR3 loop spans 15 amino acids.

The chain links TRBV5-4 to TRBJ2-7; 8 bases match TRBD1. The CDR3 runs to 13 residues. V shed 5 bases and J 6 bases; nucleotides not matched to a gene: 7. The germline V gene encodes CDR1 SGHNT and CDR2 YYREEE (reference sequence). The CDR3, as DNA: TGTGCCAGCAGTTCGGGACAGGTTCGCGAGCAGTACTTC. Translating it yields CASSSGQVREQYF.

The chain has TRBV7-8 and TRBJ2-6; the match to TRBD1 covers 9 bases. There are 18 residues in the CDR3. The J segment lost 4 bases and the V segment lost 7 bases, leaving 14 bases of the junction unmatched. CDR1 is SGHVS and CDR2 is FQNEAQ in the germline V gene. CDR3 nucleotide sequence: TGTGCCAGCACCCGCCGGGACAGGGTTCAATCCGGGGCCAACGTCCTGACTTTC. Amino acids: CASTRRDRVQSGANVLTF.

The CDR3 sequence is CASTVGPSTDTQYF. The CDR3 region has the DNA TGCGCCAGCACGGTCGGGCCTAGCACAGATACGCAGTATTTT. This chain uses TRBV5-1 with TRBJ2-3; D remains unclear. The V gene lost 6 bases and the J gene lost 0 bases, with 11 bases spanning the gap. CDR1 is SGHRS, CDR2 YFSETQ, per germline. The CDR3 contains 14 residues.

The CDR3 loop reads CASSIGGYNEKLFF. CDR3 in DNA: TGTGCCAGTAGTATTGGGGGGTACAATGAAAAACTGTTTTTT. This chain links TRBV19 with TRBJ1-4; possibly TRBD1 for D (5 bases). V shed 3 bases and J shed 5 bases, with 10 bases lying between them. This CDR3 spans 14 amino acids. Germline values: CDR1 LNHDA, CDR2 SQIVND (reference sequence).

A few counts support this clone. Distinct nucleotide sequences in the sample also encode this CDR3. This chain links TRBV5-6 with TRBJ2-1; 9 nucleotides align to TRBD2. The germline CDR1 and CDR2 sequences are SGHDT and YYEEEE. This CDR3 region has 16 residues. Losses at the gene ends were 0 bases for V and 4 bases for J; bases not matched to a gene: 5. DNA for the CDR3: TGTGCCAGCAGCTTGGGGGCTAGCGGGACATACAATGAGCAGTTCTTC. Its protein product is CASSLGASGTYNEQFF.

V and J are TRBV6-5 and TRBJ2-7, with D perhaps given as TRBD1 or TRBD2 (6 bases each). Trimming shortened V by 0 bases and J by 3 bases, and 15 bases separated the two germline ends. The germline gives CDR1 MNHEY, CDR2 SVGAGI. The CDR3 consists of 16 residues. The chain's CDR3 is CASSYSVGGADYEQYF. CDR3 coding DNA: TGTGCCAGCAGTTACTCAGTGGGGGGCGCCGACTACGAGCAGTACTTC.

This chain joins TRBV28 and TRBJ1-2, with 9 bases fitting TRBD1. There are 15 residues in the CDR3. Trimming cost V 3 bases and J 4 bases; bases outside gene matches: 6. Germline CDR1 reads MDHEN; CDR2 reads SYDVKM. The CDR3 sequence is CASSLGGQGIYGYTF. The CDR3 DNA sequence: TGTGCCAGCAGTTTGGGGGGACAGGGCATCTATGGCTACACCTTC.

This sequence joins TRBV15 and TRBJ1-6; 9 positions agree with TRBD1. Per the germline V gene, CDR1 is LNHNV and CDR2 is YYDKDF (reference sequence). The CDR3 has 16 amino acids. With 3 bases clipped from V and 8 bases from J, the junction kept 8 bases outside the gene matches. The chain's CDR3 is CATSRGRTGVDSPLHF. The CDR3 DNA follows: TGTGCCACCAGCAGGGGCCGGACAGGGGTGGATTCACCCCTCCACTTT.

The chain employs TRBV29-1 and TRBJ1-5; 7 bases match TRBD1. CDR3 size: 12 residues. J lost 7 bases, V lost 4 bases, and 4 bases had no gene match. Germline V gene data show CDR1 as SQVTM and CDR2 as ANQGSEA. The CDR3 loop is CSVGYRGQPQHF. CDR3 in DNA: TGCAGCGTTGGCTACAGGGGACAGCCCCAGCATTTT. The complete variable domain, with remaining parts taken from reference TRBV29-1 and TRBJ1-5, reads SAVISQKPSRDICQRGTSLTIQCQVDSQVTMMFWYRQQPGQSLTLIATANQGSEATYESGFVIDKFPISRPNLTFSTLTVSNMSPEDSSIYLCSVGYRGQPQHFGDGTRLSIL.

This clone was observed a few times. The chain recombines TRBV7-3 with TRBJ1-2; D gene unclear. The CDR3 totals 14 residues. V was trimmed by 1 base and J by 9 bases, leaving 15 bases between them. Germline assignment: CDR1 SGHTA and CDR2 FQGTGA. As DNA, the CDR3 is TGTGCCAGCAGCTTAAATCACGGTGGAGTGAGCTACACCTTC. The encoded protein is CASSLNHGGVSYTF.

The V gene is TRBV7-2, the J gene TRBJ2-7; 9 bases are a match to TRBD2. Looked up from germline, CDR1 is SGHTA and CDR2 is FQGNSA. Trimming took 4 bases from V and 0 from J; bases not matched to a gene: 4. CDR3 size: 15 residues. The CDR3 loop reads CASSSLSGSSYEQYF. The DNA of the CDR3 is TGTGCCAGCAGCTCCCTTAGCGGGAGCTCCTACGAGCAGTACTTC.

The CDR3 DNA reads TGTGCCAGCAGCCCCGGGGGCGCAAGCAATCAGCCCCAGCATTTT. Its protein is CASSPGGASNQPQHF. The chain has TRBV7-2 and TRBJ1-5; possibly TRBD1 for D (6 bases). Germline CDR1 reads SGHTA; CDR2 reads FQGNSA. V lost 5 bases and J 1 base, leaving 12 bases between the germline ends. The CDR3 is made up of 15 amino acids.

The V and J genes are TRBV7-9 and TRBJ1-2; tentatively, D is TRBD1 (5 bases). V lost 2 bases and J 4 bases, leaving 8 bases between the germline ends. Germline CDR1 is SEHNR and CDR2 is FQNEAQ (reference sequence). This CDR3 has 13 amino acids. The CDR3 nucleotides read TGTGCCAGCAGCTTAACAGGATCCTATGGCTACACCTTC. Its translation is CASSLTGSYGYTF.

The chain links TRBV5-1 to TRBJ2-7, with 9 bases identical to TRBD1. Germline V CDR1 and CDR2: SGHRS, YFSETQ. CDR3 length equals 15 residues. After removal of 2 bases from V and 2 bases from J, the junction contained 5 bases not matched to a gene. CDR3 sequence reads: CASSFHTGGTYEQYF. The CDR3 DNA reads TGCGCCAGCAGCTTCCATACAGGGGGCACCTACGAGCAGTACTTC.

This clone has only one observation. The V and J genes are TRBV30 and TRBJ1-4; tentatively, D is TRBD1 (6 bases). V lost 2 bases, J lost 3 bases, and 13 bases lay in between. This CDR3 has 15 residues. Germline lookup yields CDR1 GTSNPN and CDR2 SVGIG (reference sequence). The CDR3, as DNA: TGTGCCTGGAGTCCATACAGGGTCGCTAATGAAAAACTGTTTTTT. Translated, it gives CAWSPYRVANEKLFF.

The CDR3 reads CASSVLPVNTEAFF. CDR3 bases: TGTGCCAGCAGCGTACTCCCAGTGAACACTGAAGCTTTCTTT. The chain carries TRBV9 and TRBJ1-1, with D unclear. The CDR3 runs 14 residues. V was cut by 1 base and J by 0 bases, with 7 bases left in between. CDR1 and CDR2 (germline): SGDLS, YYNGEE.

The CDR3 sequence is CASRPDRPSDQPQHF. As DNA, the CDR3 is TGTGCCAGCAGACCTGACAGGCCGAGTGATCAGCCCCAGCATTTT. The chain joins TRBV6-2 or TRBV6-3 to TRBJ1-5; a possible D gene is TRBD1 (6 bases). The V gene's germline CDR1 is MNHEY and CDR2 SVGEGT. The V gene lost 6 bases and the J gene lost 5 bases, with 17 bases spanning the gap. The CDR3 extends over 15 amino acids.

In this sample, this clone turned up once. The V call is TRBV30, the J call TRBJ2-7; D perhaps matches TRBD1 (5 bases). Germline assignment: CDR1 GTSNPN and CDR2 SVGIG (reference sequence). Trimming stripped 0 bases from V and 5 bases from J, with 11 bases between. The CDR3 has 13 amino acids. CDR3 in DNA: TGTGCCTGGAGTGTGGTGGGGCTCGACGAGCAGTACTTC. It is translated as CAWSVVGLDEQYF.

The chain combines TRBV10-2 with TRBJ1-1; the D gene is possibly TRBD1 (6 bases). Trimming stripped 2 bases from V and 5 bases from J, with 21 bases between. This CDR3 contains 17 residues. CDR1 WSHSY and CDR2 SAAADI come from the germline V gene. CDR3 bases: TGCGCCAGCAGTGAGCAAAGGCGGGAGGGGGGGTGGACTGAAGCTTTCTTT. It translates to CASSEQRREGGWTEAFF.

The chain joins TRBV6-5 to TRBJ1-1; D possibly corresponds to TRBD1 (6 bases). Germline CDR1 MNHEY, CDR2 SVGAGI. V lost 4 bases and J 0 bases, leaving 9 bases between the germline ends. CDR3 length: 14 residues. The CDR3 protein is CASSLGGMNTEAFF. The CDR3 DNA is TGTGCCAGCAGTTTAGGGGGGATGAACACTGAAGCTTTCTTT.

The chain employs TRBV28 and TRBJ1-1; the D is unclear. There are 12 residues in the CDR3. From germline, CDR1 is MDHEN and CDR2 SYDVKM. The ends were cut back, 6 bases at V and 6 bases at J, with 11 bases in the middle. CDR3 coding DNA: TGTGCCAGCAGCTCTATTACGGCTGAAGCTTTCTTT. It codes for CASSSITAEAFF.

The chain joins TRBV7-9 to TRBJ2-3; possible D gene TRBD1, 5 bases. Germline V gives CDR1 SEHNR, CDR2 FQNEAQ (reference sequence). The CDR3 contains 14 residues. V lost 1 base and J lost 10, with 15 bases in between. In DNA, the CDR3 is TGTGCCAGCAGCTTAGATCAGACAGCCCAGCCGCAGTATTTT. It specifies CASSLDQTAQPQYF.

The V gene is TRBV28, the J gene TRBJ1-5; 10 bases match TRBD1. Germline CDR1 is MDHEN and CDR2 is SYDVKM. The CDR3 sequence is 16 residues long. V was clipped by 5 bases and J by 3 bases; unmatched bases: 7. The CDR3: CASSRQGALSNQPQHF. CDR3 DNA: TGTGCCAGCAGTCGACAGGGGGCCCTATCCAATCAGCCCCAGCATTTT.

The chain couples TRBV30 to TRBJ1-6; weak D call: TRBD1 (6 bases). Germline values: CDR1 GTSNPN, CDR2 SVGIG (reference sequence). The CDR3 runs to 14 residues. V was pared by 4 bases and J by 4 bases, with 11 bases between. The CDR3 is CAWKDRVYNSPLHF. CDR3 in DNA: TGTGCCTGGAAGGACAGAGTTTATAATTCACCCCTCCACTTT.